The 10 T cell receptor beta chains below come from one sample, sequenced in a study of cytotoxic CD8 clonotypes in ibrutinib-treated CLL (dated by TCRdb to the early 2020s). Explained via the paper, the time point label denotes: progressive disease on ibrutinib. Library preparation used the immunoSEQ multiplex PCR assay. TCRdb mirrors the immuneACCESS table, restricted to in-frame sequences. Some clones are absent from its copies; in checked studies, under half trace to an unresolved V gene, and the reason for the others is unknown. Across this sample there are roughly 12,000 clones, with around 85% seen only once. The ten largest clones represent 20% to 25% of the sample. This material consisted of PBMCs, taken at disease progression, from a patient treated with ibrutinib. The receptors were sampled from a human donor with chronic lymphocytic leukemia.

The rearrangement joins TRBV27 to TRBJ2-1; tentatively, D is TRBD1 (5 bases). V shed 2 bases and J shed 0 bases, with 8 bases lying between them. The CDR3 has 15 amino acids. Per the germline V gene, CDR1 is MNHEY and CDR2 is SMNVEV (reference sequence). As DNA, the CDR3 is TGTGCCAGCAGTTTAGCAGGGCCCTCCTACAATGAGCAGTTCTTC. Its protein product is CASSLAGPSYNEQFF.

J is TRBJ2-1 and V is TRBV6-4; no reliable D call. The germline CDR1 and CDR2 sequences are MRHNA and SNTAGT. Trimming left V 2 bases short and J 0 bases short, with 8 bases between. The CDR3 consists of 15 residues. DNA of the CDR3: TGTGCCAGCAGTGACACTGCGATCTCCTACAATGAGCAGTTCTTC. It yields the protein CASSDTAISYNEQFF.

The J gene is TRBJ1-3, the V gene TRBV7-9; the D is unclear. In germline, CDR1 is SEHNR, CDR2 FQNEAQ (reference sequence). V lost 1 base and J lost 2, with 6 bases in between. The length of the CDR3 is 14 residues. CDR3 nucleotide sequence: TGTGCCAGCAGCTTAGATGGTGCTGGAAACACCATATATTTT. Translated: CASSLDGAGNTIYF.

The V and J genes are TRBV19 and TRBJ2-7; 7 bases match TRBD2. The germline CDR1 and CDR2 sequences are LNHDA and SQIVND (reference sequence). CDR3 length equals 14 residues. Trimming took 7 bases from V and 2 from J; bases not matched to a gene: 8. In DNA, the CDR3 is TGTGCCAGTACCCCAGGGAGGGATACCTACGAGCAGTACTTC. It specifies CASTPGRDTYEQYF.

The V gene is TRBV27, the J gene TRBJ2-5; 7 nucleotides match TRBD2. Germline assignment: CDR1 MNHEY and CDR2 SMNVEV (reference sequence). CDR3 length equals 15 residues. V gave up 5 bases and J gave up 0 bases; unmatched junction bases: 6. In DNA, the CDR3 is TGTGCCAGCAGTGACAGCGGGGTGTACCAAGAGACCCAGTACTTC. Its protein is CASSDSGVYQETQYF.

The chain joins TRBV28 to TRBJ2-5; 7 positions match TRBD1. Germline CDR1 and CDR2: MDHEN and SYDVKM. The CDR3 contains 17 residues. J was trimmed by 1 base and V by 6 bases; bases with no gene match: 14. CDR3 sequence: CASSDNRDSHSQETQYF. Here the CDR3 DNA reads TGTGCCAGCAGCGACAACCGGGACAGTCACTCCCAAGAGACCCAGTACTTC.

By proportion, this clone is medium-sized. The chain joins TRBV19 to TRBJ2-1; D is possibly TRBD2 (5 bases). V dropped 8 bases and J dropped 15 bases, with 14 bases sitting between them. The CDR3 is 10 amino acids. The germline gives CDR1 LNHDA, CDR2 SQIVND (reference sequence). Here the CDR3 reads CASLGSEWFF. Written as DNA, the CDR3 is TGTGCCAGTCTTGGGAGTGAGTGGTTCTTC.

CDR3 residues: CASSARGLAVQETQYF. Here the CDR3 DNA reads TGTGCCAGCAGTGCCCGGGGACTAGCGGTGCAAGAGACCCAGTACTTC. This chain uses TRBV6-1 with TRBJ2-5; 11 positions agree with TRBD2. Germline values: CDR1 MNHNS, CDR2 SASEGT. V lost 4 bases and J lost 2; bases outside the gene matches: 6. This CDR3 spans 16 amino acids.

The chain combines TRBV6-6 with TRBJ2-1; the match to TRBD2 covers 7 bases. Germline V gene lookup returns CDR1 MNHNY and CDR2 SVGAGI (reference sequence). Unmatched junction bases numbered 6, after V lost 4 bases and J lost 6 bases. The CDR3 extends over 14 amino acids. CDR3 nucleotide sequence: TGTGCCAGCAGTTCCTCCGGGACTACCAATGAGCAGTTCTTC. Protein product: CASSSSGTTNEQFF.

Here the CDR3 reads CASSQDYGESTDTQYF. CDR3 in DNA: TGCGCCAGCAGCCAAGATTACGGGGAGAGCACAGATACGCAGTATTTT. The V gene is TRBV4-1, the J gene TRBJ2-3, with D possibly being TRBD2 (5 bases). Trimming pared 0 bases from V and 0 bases from J, leaving 10 bases between. Germline CDR1 MGHRA, CDR2 YSYEKL. This CDR3 has 16 amino acids.